Shown below are 29 T cell receptor beta chains from a single sample sequenced in a study of blood T cell repertoires in COVID-19. The protocol was immunoSEQ multiplex PCR, while the TCRdb copy is restricted to in-frame clones and leaves out a portion. Among about 140,000 clones listed, 80% to 85% were seen once. The sequencing input was PBMCs or T cells enriched from blood (not recorded which). All receptors derive from a man aged 35 to 55 with acute COVID-19.

This chain connects TRBV3-1 (or the pseudogene TRBV3-2) to TRBJ1-5, with D perhaps TRBD1 (6 bases). V shed 1 base and J shed 7 bases, with 8 bases lying between them. Germline CDR1 reads LGHDT; CDR2 reads YNNKEL (reference sequence). The CDR3 totals 13 residues. The CDR3 loop reads CASSQVRGQPQHF. The CDR3, as DNA: TGTGCCAGCAGCCAAGTAAGGGGGCAGCCCCAGCATTTT.

The chain recombines TRBV25-1 with TRBJ2-3; 10 nucleotides line up with TRBD2. J lost 0 bases, V lost 4 bases, and 4 bases had no gene match. The CDR3 is 16 amino acids. The germline CDR1 and CDR2 sequences are MGHDK and SYGVNS. CDR3 sequence: CASSAGLALSTDTQYF. In DNA, the CDR3 is TGTGCCAGCAGTGCGGGACTAGCGTTGAGCACAGATACGCAGTATTTT.

V usage is TRBV11-2 and J usage is TRBJ2-5; 8 nucleotides line up with TRBD2. Germline-derived CDR1 and CDR2 are SGHAT and FQNNGV. The CDR3 is 16 residues long. Trimming removed 5 bases from V and 2 bases from J; junction bases left unmatched: 10. The CDR3 DNA sequence: TGTGCCAGCAGCACCGGGGGTAGCGGGGCTCAAGAGACCCAGTACTTC. Amino acids: CASSTGGSGAQETQYF.

The CDR3 sequence is CASTDRDINEQFF. The DNA for the CDR3 is TGTGCCAGCACGGACAGGGACATCAATGAGCAGTTCTTC. V usage is TRBV2 and J usage is TRBJ2-1; 8 bases agree with TRBD1. Germline lookup yields CDR1 SNHLY and CDR2 FYNNEI. V shed 7 bases, J shed 6 bases, and the junction held 5 bases outside the gene matches. This CDR3 has 13 residues. Variable domain in full (rest from reference TRBV2 and TRBJ2-1): EPEVTQTPSHQVTQMGQEVILRCVPISNHLYFYWYRQILGQKVEFLVSFYNNEISEKSEIFDDQFSVERPDGSNFTLKIRSTKLEDSAMYFCASTDRDINEQFFGPGTRLTVL.

V and J are TRBV11-2 and TRBJ2-7; D might be TRBD2 (5 bases). CDR1 SGHAT and CDR2 FQNNGV come from the germline V gene. This CDR3 region has 13 residues. V lost 5 bases and J lost 4, with 12 bases in between. The CDR3 DNA follows: TGTGCCAGCAGCCTAAGCGGCTCTTACGAGCAGTACTTC. Translated: CASSLSGSYEQYF.

This clone is a singleton in its sample. J is TRBJ2-2 and V is TRBV5-1; 13 bases are a match to TRBD2. Per the germline V gene, CDR1 is SGHRS and CDR2 is YFSETQ. CDR3 length: 18 residues. The junction had 7 bases not matched to a gene; V was cut back by 0 bases and J by 5 bases. The chain's CDR3 is CASSLELAGGPLTGELFF. The CDR3 DNA reads TGCGCCAGCAGCTTGGAACTAGCGGGAGGGCCTTTGACCGGGGAGCTGTTTTTT.

The rearrangement links TRBV20-1 to TRBJ1-5; D gene ambiguous. Trimming took 3 bases from V and 5 from J, leaving 5 bases between them. This CDR3 has 11 residues. Per germline, CDR1 DFQATT and CDR2 SNEGSKA (reference sequence). CDR3 DNA: TGCAGTGCTAGCCAGTATCAGCCCCAGCATTTT. Amino acid sequence: CSASQYQPQHF.

The V call is TRBV2, the J call TRBJ1-5; 10 bases are shared with TRBD1. V lost 3 bases and J lost 8; bases outside the gene matches: 4. This CDR3 has 14 amino acids. Looked up from germline, CDR1 is SNHLY and CDR2 is FYNNEI. The CDR3, as DNA: TGTGCCAGCAGTGAGGACAGGGGGTATAAGCCCCAGCATTTT. Translating gives CASSEDRGYKPQHF.

This clone was seen once. This chain links TRBV15 with TRBJ1-5; D gene unclear. V lost 0 bases and J lost 6, with 9 bases in between. The CDR3 loop spans 14 amino acids. Per the germline V gene, CDR1 is LNHNV and CDR2 is YYDKDF (reference sequence). CDR3 loop: CATSRERRVQPQHF. CDR3 nucleotide sequence: TGTGCCACCAGCAGAGAGAGGAGGGTTCAGCCCCAGCATTTT.

This clone was seen more than once but under ten times. The V gene is TRBV2, the J gene TRBJ1-3; no reliable D call. Deletions cut 7 bases from V and 0 bases from J, with 13 bases between. Germline assignment: CDR1 SNHLY and CDR2 FYNNEI. The CDR3 loop spans 15 amino acids. The DNA of the CDR3 is TGTGCCAGCAAGCGGGAAATCGGCTCTGGAAACACCATATATTTT. Residues: CASKREIGSGNTIYF. Looking up the rest from reference TRBV2 and TRBJ1-3 gives the full variable domain: EPEVTQTPSHQVTQMGQEVILRCVPISNHLYFYWYRQILGQKVEFLVSFYNNEISEKSEIFDDQFSVERPDGSNFTLKIRSTKLEDSAMYFCASKREIGSGNTIYFGEGSWLTVV.

CDR3: CASSPRSDMNTEAFF. For the CDR3, the DNA is TGTGCCAGCAGCCCCCGGAGCGATATGAACACTGAAGCTTTCTTT. This rearrangement joins TRBV9 to TRBJ1-1; no definite D call. The CDR3 is 15 amino acids. The V gene's germline CDR1 is SGDLS and CDR2 YYNGEE. V shed 4 bases and J shed 0 bases, with 13 bases lying between them.

The chain combines TRBV5-4 with TRBJ1-1, with a tentative D call TRBD1 (5 bases). V dropped 1 base and J dropped 4 bases, with 11 bases sitting between them. The CDR3 covers 14 residues. The germline gives CDR1 SGHNT, CDR2 YYREEE (reference sequence). The CDR3 bases are TGTGCCAGCAGCTTGAAGTGGGGGGGCACTGAAGCTTTCTTT. This sequence encodes CASSLKWGGTEAFF.

This clone was detected only a few times. This chain uses TRBV29-1 with TRBJ2-3; D might be TRBD1 (6 bases). The germline CDR1 and CDR2 sequences are SQVTM and ANQGSEA. The CDR3 consists of 14 residues. V gave up 4 bases and J gave up 4 bases, with 15 bases separating them. The CDR3 protein is CSVGEGGTSDTQYF. As DNA, the CDR3 is TGCAGCGTTGGGGAAGGGGGAACCTCAGATACGCAGTATTTT.

The rearrangement joins TRBV29-1 to TRBJ1-2, with 7 bases matching TRBD1. CDR1 is SQVTM, CDR2 ANQGSEA, per germline. V shed 7 bases, J shed 8 bases, and the junction held 13 bases outside the gene matches. This CDR3 is built from 13 residues. In DNA, the CDR3 is TGCAGCGCTAGGGGACAGCGCGAGGAGGGCTACACCTTC. Its translation: CSARGQREEGYTF.

This sequence joins TRBV27 and TRBJ2-3; TRBD2 matches 14 bases. Trimming removed 6 bases from V and 3 bases from J; junction bases left unmatched: 20. CDR3 length equals 21 residues. The germline V gene has CDR1 MNHEY and CDR2 SMNVEV (reference sequence). The CDR3 coding sequence is TGTGCCAGCAGAAATACGAAAAGTGTGGGACTAGCGGGAGCGAGGACAGATACGCAGTATTTT. This gives the protein CASRNTKSVGLAGARTDTQYF.

The rearrangement joins TRBV7-8 to TRBJ2-7, with TRBD1 matching over 10 bases. From germline, CDR1 is SGHVS and CDR2 FQNEAQ. V lost 5 bases to trimming and J lost 2 bases; unmatched junction nucleotides: 3. The CDR3 is made up of 14 amino acids. The CDR3 region has the DNA TGTGCCAGCAGCCTGGGGACAGGGGCCTACGAGCAGTACTTC. As protein: CASSLGTGAYEQYF.

The chain joins TRBV10-2 to TRBJ1-2; 7 nucleotides agree with TRBD1. This CDR3 region has 17 residues. In germline, CDR1 is WSHSY, CDR2 SAAADI. With V trimmed by 6 bases and J by 4 bases, 17 bases remained unmatched. The CDR3 bases are TGCGCCAGCAGCCCGACGAGGACAGGAGCATCCTTCTATGGCTACACCTTC. It encodes CASSPTRTGASFYGYTF.

The chain couples TRBV27 to TRBJ1-3; D unclear. V lost 3 bases and J lost 2, with 11 bases in between. The CDR3 is 15 amino acids. The germline V gene has CDR1 MNHEY and CDR2 SMNVEV (reference sequence). The CDR3 reads CASSLGDGPGNTIYF. CDR3 bases: TGTGCCAGCAGTTTGGGAGACGGTCCTGGAAACACCATATATTTT.

The chain is built from TRBV7-2 and TRBJ2-7, with D possibly TRBD2 on 6 matching bases. The ends were cut back, 6 bases at V and 5 bases at J, with 14 bases in the middle. This CDR3 contains 13 residues. Germline CDR1 reads SGHTA; CDR2 reads FQGNSA. The CDR3 DNA reads as TGTGCCAGCAGGATGGGGGGTAGGGACGAGCAGTACTTC. Its translation is CASRMGGRDEQYF.

The chain combines TRBV19 with TRBJ2-5; 14 bases are shared with TRBD2. This CDR3 is built from 16 residues. V trimming: 6 bases; J trimming: 4 bases; junction bases outside the gene matches: 7. CDR1 and CDR2 (germline): LNHDA, SQIVND (reference sequence). CDR3 bases: TGTGCCAGTAGCACCCCGGGACTAGCGGGAGTAGAGACCCAGTACTTC. Protein product: CASSTPGLAGVETQYF.

The chain couples TRBV19 to TRBJ2-1, with 7 bases that match TRBD2. Trimming took 7 bases from V and 4 from J; bases not matched to a gene: 13. The CDR3 runs 16 residues. From germline, CDR1 is LNHDA and CDR2 SQIVND (reference sequence). CDR3 DNA sequence: TGTGCCAGTAACGGGGGTAGGCTAGCGGATTACAATGAGCAGTTCTTC. Translated: CASNGGRLADYNEQFF. Full variable domain (outside the CDR3, taken from reference TRBV19 and TRBJ2-1): DGGITQSPKYLFRKEGQNVTLSCEQNLNHDAMYWYRQDPGQGLRLIYYSQIVNDFQKGDIAEGYSVSREKKESFPLTVTSAQKNPTAFYLCASNGGRLADYNEQFFGPGTRLTVL.

The gene calls are TRBV7-2 and TRBJ2-7; 7 bases fit TRBD2. J lost 1 base, V lost 0 bases, and 9 bases had no gene match. The CDR3 spans 17 residues. In germline, CDR1 is SGHTA, CDR2 FQGNSA. The CDR3 coding sequence is TGTGCCAGCAGCTTAGCTGTGACGGCTAGCGGATCCTACGAGCAGTACTTC. Its translation is CASSLAVTASGSYEQYF.

This chain connects TRBV3-1 (or the pseudogene TRBV3-2) to TRBJ1-2; D possibly corresponds to TRBD1 (6 bases). CDR1 is LGHDT and CDR2 is YNNKEL in the germline V gene (reference sequence). V was trimmed by 4 bases and J by 5 bases, leaving 14 bases between them. This CDR3 is built from 14 residues. CDR3: CASSPGTRKYGYTF. CDR3 in DNA: TGTGCCAGCAGCCCCGGGACAAGGAAATATGGCTACACCTTC.

A single count supports this clone. This chain links TRBV5-8 with TRBJ1-5; tentatively, D is TRBD1 (6 bases). Germline V CDR1 and CDR2: SGHTS, YDEGEE. Trimming shortened V by 1 base and J by 3 bases, and 8 bases separated the two germline ends. The CDR3 runs 14 residues. As DNA, the CDR3 is TGTGCCAGCAGCTTGAGGGACACCAATCAGCCCCAGCATTTT. This sequence encodes CASSLRDTNQPQHF.

The chain couples TRBV19 to TRBJ2-1; maybe TRBD2 (5 bases). This CDR3 is built from 14 residues. V was trimmed by 1 base and J by 7 bases, leaving 11 bases between them. Germline V gene lookup returns CDR1 LNHDA and CDR2 SQIVND (reference sequence). The CDR3 region is CASSIGRGRNEQFF. For the CDR3, the DNA is TGTGCCAGTAGTATAGGGCGAGGGAGAAATGAGCAGTTCTTC.

The chain couples TRBV11-3 to TRBJ2-1; 9 bases agree with TRBD2. After removal of 5 bases from V and 7 bases from J, the junction contained 9 bases not matched to a gene. The CDR3 is made up of 15 amino acids. Germline V gene data show CDR1 as SGHNT and CDR2 as YENEEA. The CDR3 loop is CASSTRTSEGNEQFF. For the CDR3, the DNA is TGTGCCAGCAGCACTCGGACTAGCGAGGGGAATGAGCAGTTCTTC.

V usage is TRBV3-1 (or the pseudogene TRBV3-2) and J usage is TRBJ2-4; unclear D gene. Trimming left V 1 base short and J 7 bases short, with 11 bases between. Germline V gene lookup returns CDR1 LGHDT and CDR2 YNNKEL (reference sequence). This CDR3 spans 14 amino acids. Here the CDR3 reads CASSQGSSNNIQYF. CDR3 nucleotides: TGTGCCAGCAGCCAAGGAAGTAGTAATAACATTCAGTACTTC.

J is TRBJ2-2 and V is TRBV3-1 (or the pseudogene TRBV3-2), with 8 bases fitting TRBD1. The CDR3 has 16 residues. Germline V gene sequence: CDR1 LGHDT, CDR2 YNNKEL (reference sequence). After removal of 5 bases from V and 1 base from J, the junction contained 6 bases not matched to a gene. CDR3 protein: CASSIHRGRNTGELFF. The CDR3 bases are TGTGCCAGCAGCATCCACAGGGGGAGGAACACCGGGGAGCTGTTTTTT.

The V gene is TRBV28, the J gene TRBJ2-3, with a weak D call TRBD1 (5 bases). Trimming removed 4 bases at V and 6 bases at J, with 26 bases between. CDR1 and CDR2 (germline): MDHEN, SYDVKM. CDR3 size: 18 residues. CDR3 bases: TGTGCCAGCAGTTCAGACAGACTCACCACCTCTCGGAAGGATACGCAGTATTTT. This codes for CASSSDRLTTSRKDTQYF.